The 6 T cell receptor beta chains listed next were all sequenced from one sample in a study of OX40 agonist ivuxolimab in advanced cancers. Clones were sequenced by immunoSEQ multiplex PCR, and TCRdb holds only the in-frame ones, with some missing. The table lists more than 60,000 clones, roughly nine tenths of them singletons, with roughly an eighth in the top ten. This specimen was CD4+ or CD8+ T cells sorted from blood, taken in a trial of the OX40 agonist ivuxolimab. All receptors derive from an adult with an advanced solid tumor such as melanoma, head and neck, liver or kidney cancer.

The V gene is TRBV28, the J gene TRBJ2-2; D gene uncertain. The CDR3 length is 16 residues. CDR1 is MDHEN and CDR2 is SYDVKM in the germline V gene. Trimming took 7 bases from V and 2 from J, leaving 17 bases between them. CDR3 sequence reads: CASTEPYLANTGELFF. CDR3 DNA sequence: TGTGCCAGCACCGAACCTTACTTGGCAAACACCGGGGAGCTGTTTTTT.

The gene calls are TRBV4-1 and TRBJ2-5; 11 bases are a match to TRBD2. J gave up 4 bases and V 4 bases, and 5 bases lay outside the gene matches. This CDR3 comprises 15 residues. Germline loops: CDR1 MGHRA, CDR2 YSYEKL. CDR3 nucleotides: TGCGCCAGCAGCCTCGAGCTAGCGGGAGGAGAGACCCAGTACTTC. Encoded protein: CASSLELAGGETQYF.

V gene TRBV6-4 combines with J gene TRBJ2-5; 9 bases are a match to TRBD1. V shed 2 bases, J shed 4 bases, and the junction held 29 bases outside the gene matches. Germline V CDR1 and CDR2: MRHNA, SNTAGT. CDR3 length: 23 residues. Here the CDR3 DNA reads TGTGCCAGCAGTGACCCATCGTATACAGGGGGCATTTTCCCAGGGGCGGGTCGAGAGACCCAGTACTTC. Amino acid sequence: CASSDPSYTGGIFPGAGRETQYF.

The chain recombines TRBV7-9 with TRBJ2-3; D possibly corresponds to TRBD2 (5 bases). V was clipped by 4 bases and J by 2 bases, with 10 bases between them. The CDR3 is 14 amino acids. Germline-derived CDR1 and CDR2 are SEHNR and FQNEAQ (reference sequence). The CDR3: CASSSTGYTDTQYF. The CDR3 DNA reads TGTGCCAGCAGCTCAACGGGATACACAGATACGCAGTATTTT.

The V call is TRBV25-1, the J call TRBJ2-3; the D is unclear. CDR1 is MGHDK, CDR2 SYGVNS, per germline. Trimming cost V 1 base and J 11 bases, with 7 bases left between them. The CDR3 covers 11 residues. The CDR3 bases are TGTGCCAGCAGTGAATCTCGCGGGCAGTATTTT. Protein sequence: CASSESRGQYF.

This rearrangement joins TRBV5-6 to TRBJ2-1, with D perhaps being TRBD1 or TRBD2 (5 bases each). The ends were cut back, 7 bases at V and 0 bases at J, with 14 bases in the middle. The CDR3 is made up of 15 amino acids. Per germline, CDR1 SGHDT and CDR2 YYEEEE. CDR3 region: CASFVGGNSYNEQFF. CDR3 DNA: TGTGCCAGCTTTGTTGGGGGTAACTCCTACAATGAGCAGTTCTTC.